The rows below give T cell receptor beta chains drawn from one sample of a study of CD8 T cells in Susac syndrome. TCRdb analysed the immunoSEQ multiplex PCR reads with MiXCR anew, one entry per CDR3 protein. This table holds under 85,000 distinct CDR3 sequences, around 94% found once. Input material: CD8+ T cells from PBMCs. All receptors derive from a human donor with Susac syndrome. The CDR3 runs from the conserved cysteine through the conserved F or W. D genes are given only for firm matches. Size is omitted from some rows. Given values are once, few, many or a class for expanded clones.

j_call: TRBJ2-7; d_call: .; v_call: TRBV4-2; clone_size: .; cdr3_aa: CASSQQSGGLVFYEQYF; cdr3_nt: TGTGCCAGCAGCCAACAGTCCGGGGGGCTTGTTTTCTACGAGCAGTACTTC
j_call: TRBJ2-2; d_call: .; v_call: TRBV7-3; clone_size: .; cdr3_aa: CASSPQGVAGELFF; cdr3_nt: TGTGCCAGCAGCCCCCAAGGGGTAGCCGGGGAGCTGTTTTTT
j_call: TRBJ2-2; d_call: TRBD1; v_call: TRBV6-4; clone_size: .; cdr3_aa: CASSRQGSTGELFF; cdr3_nt: TGTGCCAGCAGTCGACAGGGTTCCACCGGGGAGCTGTTTTTT
j_call: TRBJ2-5; d_call: .; v_call: TRBV7-8; clone_size: .; cdr3_aa: CASSLRAKAQETQYF; cdr3_nt: TGTGCCAGCAGCTTAAGGGCCAAAGCCCAAGAGACCCAGTACTTC
j_call: TRBJ1-6; d_call: .; v_call: TRBV19; clone_size: .; cdr3_aa: CASSMRTERNSPLHF; cdr3_nt: TGTGCCAGTAGTATGCGCACAGAGCGTAATTCACCCCTCCACTTT
j_call: TRBJ1-2; d_call: .; v_call: TRBV14; clone_size: .; cdr3_aa: CASRTAEEGYGYTF; cdr3_nt: TGTGCCAGCAGGACCGCCGAGGAAGGGTATGGCTACACCTTC
j_call: TRBJ1-1; d_call: .; v_call: TRBV20-1; clone_size: .; cdr3_aa: CSAELWDTEAFF; cdr3_nt: TGCAGTGCTGAACTGTGGGACACTGAAGCTTTCTTT
j_call: TRBJ2-5; d_call: TRBD1; v_call: TRBV27; clone_size: .; cdr3_aa: CASTPGQGVLETQYF; cdr3_nt: TGTGCCAGCACGCCGGGACAGGGGGTCTTAGAGACCCAGTACTTC
j_call: TRBJ2-7; d_call: .; v_call: TRBV5-1; clone_size: .; cdr3_aa: CASSSYDPASYEQYF; cdr3_nt: TGCGCCAGCAGCTCCTATGACCCCGCCAGCTACGAGCAGTACTTC
j_call: TRBJ2-2; d_call: TRBD1; v_call: TRBV7-8; clone_size: .; cdr3_aa: CASSGGTGEAGELFF; cdr3_nt: TGTGCCAGCAGCGGCGGGACAGGGGAAGCCGGGGAGCTGTTTTTT
j_call: TRBJ2-7; d_call: TRBD2; v_call: TRBV20-1; clone_size: .; cdr3_aa: CSAEGLGTSYEQYF; cdr3_nt: TGCAGTGCTGAGGGCTTAGGGACTAGCTACGAGCAGTACTTC
j_call: TRBJ1-2; d_call: .; v_call: TRBV5-4; clone_size: .; cdr3_aa: CASRRVGNYGYTF; cdr3_nt: TGTGCCAGCAGGAGGGTTGGGAACTATGGCTACACCTTC
j_call: TRBJ1-1; d_call: TRBD1; v_call: TRBV24-1; clone_size: .; cdr3_aa: CATSDSRQGRTEAFF; cdr3_nt: TGTGCCACCAGTGATTCGCGACAGGGGAGGACTGAAGCTTTCTTT
j_call: TRBJ1-1; d_call: .; v_call: TRBV2; clone_size: once; cdr3_aa: CASNGNTEAFF; cdr3_nt: TGTGCCAGCAACGGGAACACTGAAGCTTTCTTT
j_call: TRBJ1-1; d_call: .; v_call: TRBV7-9; clone_size: .; cdr3_aa: CASSLSVTDPFF; cdr3_nt: TGTGCCAGCAGCTTATCCGTGACAGATCCTTTCTTT
j_call: TRBJ2-3; d_call: TRBD2; v_call: TRBV4-3; clone_size: .; cdr3_aa: CASSPVSAGGPDTQYF; cdr3_nt: TGCGCCAGCAGCCCGGTATCAGCGGGAGGGCCCGATACGCAGTATTTT
j_call: TRBJ2-2; d_call: .; v_call: TRBV7-9; clone_size: .; cdr3_aa: CASSQIAGELFF; cdr3_nt: TGTGCCAGCAGCCAAATTGCCGGGGAGCTGTTTTTT
j_call: TRBJ1-2; d_call: .; v_call: TRBV4-1; clone_size: .; cdr3_aa: CASSQDGPAGFGYTF; cdr3_nt: TGCGCCAGCAGCCAAGATGGGCCAGCGGGTTTTGGCTACACCTTC
j_call: TRBJ1-1; d_call: .; v_call: TRBV6-5; clone_size: .; cdr3_aa: CASSYRQRGIYTEAFF; cdr3_nt: TGTGCCAGCAGTTACAGGCAGAGGGGGATTTACACTGAAGCTTTCTTT
j_call: TRBJ2-5; d_call: TRBD2; v_call: TRBV9; clone_size: .; cdr3_aa: CASSAGLAHQETQYF; cdr3_nt: TGTGCCAGCAGCGCGGGACTAGCGCACCAAGAGACCCAGTACTTC
j_call: TRBJ2-1; d_call: .; v_call: TRBV5-6; clone_size: .; cdr3_aa: CASSYMTAGNEQFF; cdr3_nt: TGTGCCAGCAGCTATATGACAGCAGGCAATGAGCAGTTCTTC
j_call: TRBJ2-1; d_call: TRBD2; v_call: TRBV20-1; clone_size: .; cdr3_aa: CSARDFLAGNNEQFF; cdr3_nt: TGCAGTGCTAGAGATTTCCTAGCGGGAAACAATGAGCAGTTCTTC
j_call: TRBJ2-3; d_call: TRBD1; v_call: TRBV6-1; clone_size: few; cdr3_aa: CASSTGATQYF; cdr3_nt: TGTGCCAGCAGTACAGGGGCTACGCAGTATTTT
j_call: TRBJ2-1; d_call: TRBD1; v_call: TRBV7-9; clone_size: .; cdr3_aa: CASSLAPGGAYNEQFF; cdr3_nt: TGTGCCAGCAGCTTAGCTCCAGGGGGCGCCTACAATGAGCAGTTCTTC
j_call: TRBJ1-5; d_call: .; v_call: TRBV7-9; clone_size: .; cdr3_aa: CASAHAGPNQPQHF; cdr3_nt: TGTGCCAGCGCCCACGCAGGCCCCAATCAGCCCCAGCATTTT